This TCR beta chain was recovered during a study of T-cell memory formation after mild COVID-19. Study outcomes and limitations: Cross-reactive memory appears to have joined, as suggested by some responding clones showing up in pre-infection memory. Mainly CM and EM harbored the contracting CD4+ clones; mainly EMRA harbored the CD8+ ones.

Per germline, CDR1 LGHDT and CDR2 YNNKEL (reference sequence). The CDR3 covers 16 residues. V dropped 1 base and J dropped 2; count of bases not matched to a gene: 7. Concerning this clonotype: As yet, its antigen is unknown.

TCRdb redid the calling of the 5' RACE reads with MiXCR, one entry per CDR3 protein. The sample records 380,000 or so distinct CDR3 sequences, approximately 14% being singletons. The TCR comes from a man aged 18-30 years who had mild COVID-19 (a few samples of this study predate the infection). Cell type and time point are not known. The V and J genes are TRBV3-1 and TRBJ2-5, with 7 bases aligning to TRBD1. The material sequenced was PBMCs or a T cell subset sorted from them (not recorded which). Here the CDR3 reads CASSQGGPGGQETQYF. CDR3 DNA sequence: TGTGCCAGCAGCCAAGGGGGGCCAGGGGGACAAGAGACCCAGTACTTC.